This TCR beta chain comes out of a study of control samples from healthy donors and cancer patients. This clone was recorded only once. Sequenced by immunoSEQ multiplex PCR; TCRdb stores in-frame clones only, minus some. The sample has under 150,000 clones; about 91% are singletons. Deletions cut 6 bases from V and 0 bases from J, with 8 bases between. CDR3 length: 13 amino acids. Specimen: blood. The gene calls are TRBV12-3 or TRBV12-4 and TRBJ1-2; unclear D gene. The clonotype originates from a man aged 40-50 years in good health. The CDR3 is CASRARANYGYTF. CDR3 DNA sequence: TGTGCCAGCAGGGCCAGAGCTAACTATGGCTACACCTTC.